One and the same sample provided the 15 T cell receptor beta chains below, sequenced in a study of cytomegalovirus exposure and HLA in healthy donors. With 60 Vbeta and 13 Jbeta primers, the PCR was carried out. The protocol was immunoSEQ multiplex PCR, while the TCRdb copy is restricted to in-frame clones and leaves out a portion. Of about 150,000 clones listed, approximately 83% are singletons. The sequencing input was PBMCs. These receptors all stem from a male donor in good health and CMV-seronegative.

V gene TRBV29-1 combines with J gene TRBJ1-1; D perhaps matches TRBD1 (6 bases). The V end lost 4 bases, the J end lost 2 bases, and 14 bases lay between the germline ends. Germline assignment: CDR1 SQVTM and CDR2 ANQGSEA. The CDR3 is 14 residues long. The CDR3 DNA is TGCAGCGTTGCTCCCACAGGGTTTAACACTGAAGCTTTCTTT. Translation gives CSVAPTGFNTEAFF.

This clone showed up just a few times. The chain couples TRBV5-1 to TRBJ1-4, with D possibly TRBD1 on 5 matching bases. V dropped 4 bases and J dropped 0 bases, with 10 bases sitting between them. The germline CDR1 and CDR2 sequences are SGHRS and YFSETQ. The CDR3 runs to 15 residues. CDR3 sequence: CASSPGDTTNEKLFF. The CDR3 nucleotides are TGCGCCAGCAGCCCGGGGGATACAACTAATGAAAAACTGTTTTTT. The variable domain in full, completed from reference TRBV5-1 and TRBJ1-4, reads KAGVTQTPRYLIKTRGQQVTLSCSPISGHRSVSWYQQTPGQGLQFLFEYFSETQRNKGNFPGRFSGRQFSNSRSEMNVSTLELGDSALYLCASSPGDTTNEKLFFGSGTQLSVL.

The CDR3 DNA is TGTGCCAGCAGTGAATGGAGTTATGGCTACACCTTC. This gives the protein CASSEWSYGYTF. The chain has TRBV25-1 and TRBJ1-2; D is ambiguous. The CDR3 length is 12 residues. From germline, CDR1 is MGHDK and CDR2 SYGVNS. V was shortened by 1 base and J by 5 bases, with 5 bases between the two germline ends.

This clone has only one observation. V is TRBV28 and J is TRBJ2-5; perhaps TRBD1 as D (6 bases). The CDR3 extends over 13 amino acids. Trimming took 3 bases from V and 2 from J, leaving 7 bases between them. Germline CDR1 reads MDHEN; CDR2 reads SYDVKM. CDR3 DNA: TGTGCCAGCAGTTTTACAGGGCAAGAGACCCAGTACTTC. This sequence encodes CASSFTGQETQYF.

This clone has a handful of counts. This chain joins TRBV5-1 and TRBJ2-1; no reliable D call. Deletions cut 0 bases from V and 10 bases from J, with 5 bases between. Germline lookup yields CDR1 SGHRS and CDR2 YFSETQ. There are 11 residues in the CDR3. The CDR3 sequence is CASSLETEQFF. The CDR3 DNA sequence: TGCGCCAGCAGCTTGGAAACAGAGCAGTTCTTC. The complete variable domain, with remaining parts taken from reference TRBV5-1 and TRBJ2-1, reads KAGVTQTPRYLIKTRGQQVTLSCSPISGHRSVSWYQQTPGQGLQFLFEYFSETQRNKGNFPGRFSGRQFSNSRSEMNVSTLELGDSALYLCASSLETEQFFGPGTRLTVL.

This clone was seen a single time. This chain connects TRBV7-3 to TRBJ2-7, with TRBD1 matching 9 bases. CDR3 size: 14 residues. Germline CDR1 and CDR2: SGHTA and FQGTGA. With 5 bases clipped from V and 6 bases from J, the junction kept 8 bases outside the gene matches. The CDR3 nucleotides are TGTGCCAGCAGCCCCGGGACAGGGTACCGCGAGCAGTACTTC. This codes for CASSPGTGYREQYF. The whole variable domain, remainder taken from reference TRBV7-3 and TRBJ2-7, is GAGVSQTPSNKVTEKGKYVELRCDPISGHTALYWYRQSLGQGPEFLIYFQGTGAADDSGLPNDRFFAVRPEGSVSTLKIQRTERGDSAVYLCASSPGTGYREQYFGPGTRLTVT.

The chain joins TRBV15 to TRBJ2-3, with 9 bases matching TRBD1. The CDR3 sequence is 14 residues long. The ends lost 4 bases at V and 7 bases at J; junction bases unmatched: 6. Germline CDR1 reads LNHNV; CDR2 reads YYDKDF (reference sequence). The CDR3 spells CATSMTGGSNTQYF. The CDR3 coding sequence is TGTGCCACCAGCATGACAGGGGGGTCTAATACGCAGTATTTT.

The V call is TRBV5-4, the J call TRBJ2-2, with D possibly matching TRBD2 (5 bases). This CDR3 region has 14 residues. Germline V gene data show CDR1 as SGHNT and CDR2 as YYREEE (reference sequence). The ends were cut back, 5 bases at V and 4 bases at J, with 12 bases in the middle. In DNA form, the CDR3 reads TGTGCCAGCAGTTTAGGACTGTCCACCGGGGAGCTGTTTTTT. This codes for CASSLGLSTGELFF.

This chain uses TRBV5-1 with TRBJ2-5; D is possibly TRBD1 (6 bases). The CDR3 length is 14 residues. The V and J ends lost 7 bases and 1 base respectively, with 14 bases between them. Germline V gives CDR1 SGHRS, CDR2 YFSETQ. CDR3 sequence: CASGTRDLQETQYF. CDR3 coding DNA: TGCGCCAGCGGGACAAGGGACCTCCAAGAGACCCAGTACTTC.

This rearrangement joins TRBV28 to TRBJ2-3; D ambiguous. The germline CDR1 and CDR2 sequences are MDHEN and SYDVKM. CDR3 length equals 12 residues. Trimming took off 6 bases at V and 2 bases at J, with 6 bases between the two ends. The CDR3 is CASSLPTDTQYF. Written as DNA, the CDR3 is TGTGCCAGCAGCCTTCCCACAGATACGCAGTATTTT.

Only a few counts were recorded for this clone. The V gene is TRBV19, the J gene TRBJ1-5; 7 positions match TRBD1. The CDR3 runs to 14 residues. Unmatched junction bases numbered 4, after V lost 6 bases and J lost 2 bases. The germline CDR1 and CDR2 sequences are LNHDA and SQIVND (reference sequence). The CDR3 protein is CASRYDRGNQPQHF. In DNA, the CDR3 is TGTGCCAGTAGATACGACAGGGGCAATCAGCCCCAGCATTTT.

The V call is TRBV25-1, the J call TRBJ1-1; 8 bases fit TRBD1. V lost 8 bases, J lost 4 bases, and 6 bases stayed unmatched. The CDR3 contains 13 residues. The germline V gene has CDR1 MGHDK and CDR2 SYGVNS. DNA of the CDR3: TGTGCCAGCGCGCGCGGACAGGGCACTGAAGCTTTCTTT. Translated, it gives CASARGQGTEAFF. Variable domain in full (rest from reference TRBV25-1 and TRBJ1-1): EADIYQTPRYLVIGTGKKITLECSQTMGHDKMYWYQQDPGMELHLIHYSYGVNSTEKGDLSSESTVSRIRTEHFPLTLESARPSHTSQYLCASARGQGTEAFFGQGTRLTVV.

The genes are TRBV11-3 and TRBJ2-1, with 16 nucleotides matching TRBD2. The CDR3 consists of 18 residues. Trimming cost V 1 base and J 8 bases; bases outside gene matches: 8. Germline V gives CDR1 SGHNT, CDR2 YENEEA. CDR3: CASSLGRGGTSGRDEQFF. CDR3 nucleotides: TGTGCCAGCAGCTTAGGTCGGGGAGGGACTAGCGGGAGGGATGAGCAGTTCTTC.

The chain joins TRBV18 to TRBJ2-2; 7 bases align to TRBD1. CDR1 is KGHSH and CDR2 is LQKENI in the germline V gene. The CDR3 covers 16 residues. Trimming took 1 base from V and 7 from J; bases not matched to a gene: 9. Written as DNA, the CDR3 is TGTGCCAGCTCACCACAGACAGGGCGTAATGTCGGGGAGCTGTTTTTT. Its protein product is CASSPQTGRNVGELFF.

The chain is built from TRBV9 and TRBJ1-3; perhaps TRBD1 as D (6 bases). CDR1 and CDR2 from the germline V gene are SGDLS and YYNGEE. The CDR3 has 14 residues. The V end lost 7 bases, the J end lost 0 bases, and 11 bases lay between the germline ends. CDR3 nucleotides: TGTGCCAGCGGGACATTCTCCTCTGGAAACACCATATATTTT. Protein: CASGTFSSGNTIYF.